The 10 T cell receptor beta chains reported below all come from one sample, sequenced in a study of immune evolution from preneoplasia to lung adenocarcinoma. The method was immunoSEQ multiplex PCR; TCRdb's version includes in-frame clones alone and lacks a portion of them. The sample has 15,000 to 20,000 clones; 75% to 90% are singletons. Sequencing was carried out using FFPE invasive lung adenocarcinoma tissue. These receptors all come from a person aged 65-85 years with invasive lung adenocarcinoma.

The chain recombines TRBV5-1 with TRBJ2-7, with 8 bases fitting TRBD1. Germline CDR1 reads SGHRS; CDR2 reads YFSETQ. V trimming: 0 bases; J trimming: 5 bases; junction bases outside the gene matches: 7. The CDR3 is 15 residues long. Written as DNA, the CDR3 is TGCGCCAGCAGCTTGGGGGCAGGGGGCCTGGACGAGCAGTACTTC. Its translation is CASSLGAGGLDEQYF.

This rearrangement joins TRBV30 to TRBJ1-3; 8 positions agree with TRBD1. This CDR3 has 15 amino acids. Germline CDR1 GTSNPN, CDR2 SVGIG (reference sequence). The V segment lost 5 bases and the J segment 2 bases; nucleotides outside the gene matches: 8. CDR3 protein: CAWVRGTGPGNTIYF. The CDR3 DNA reads TGTGCCTGGGTTCGTGGGACAGGCCCTGGAAACACCATATATTTT.

In this sample, this clone turned up once. This chain connects TRBV6-1 to TRBJ1-3; D not certain. The V end was cut by 7 bases, the J end by 4 bases, with 11 bases between. From germline, CDR1 is MNHNS and CDR2 SASEGT. The CDR3 sequence is 13 residues long. CDR3 loop: CASITGNGNTIYF. CDR3 DNA sequence: TGTGCCAGCATTACGGGGAACGGAAACACCATATATTTT.

On this clone: The same CDR3 is also encoded by other DNA sequences in this sample. The genes are TRBV28 and TRBJ1-2, with no clear D. Germline V gives CDR1 MDHEN, CDR2 SYDVKM. The CDR3 has 17 residues. V lost 4 bases and J 5 bases, leaving 23 bases between the germline ends. The CDR3 nucleotides are TGTGCCAGCAGTTACCTGCCCCGAGACGGCAGTCTGTATGGCTACACCTTC. It specifies CASSYLPRDGSLYGYTF.

V usage is TRBV29-1 and J usage is TRBJ1-1; 10 positions agree with TRBD1. The CDR3 covers 16 residues. Per germline, CDR1 SQVTM and CDR2 ANQGSEA. The junction had 11 bases not matched to a gene; V was cut back by 7 bases and J by 0 bases. In nucleotides, the CDR3 is TGCAGCGCATACCTATGGACAGGGGGGATGAACACTGAAGCTTTCTTT. It specifies CSAYLWTGGMNTEAFF.

This clone was recorded a few times. The chain employs TRBV19 and TRBJ2-1, with 11 bases matching TRBD2. This CDR3 is 15 amino acids long. Germline V lookup: CDR1 LNHDA, CDR2 SQIVND (reference sequence). The ends lost 8 bases at V and 9 bases at J; junction bases unmatched: 12. CDR3 DNA sequence: TGTGCCAGTGCCACTGATAGCGGGAGGGCCAGTGAGCAGTTCTTC. Its translation is CASATDSGRASEQFF.

The chain couples TRBV7-2 to TRBJ1-1; possibly TRBD1 for D (5 bases). The V gene's germline CDR1 is SGHTA and CDR2 FQGNSA. This CDR3 contains 13 residues. Trimming pared 5 bases from V and 2 bases from J, leaving 9 bases between. The CDR3 is CASSPGPNTEAFF. The CDR3 DNA reads as TGTGCCAGCAGCCCAGGGCCCAACACTGAAGCTTTCTTT.

Only one count was recorded for this clone. The V gene is TRBV11-2, the J gene TRBJ1-1; D gene uncertain. This CDR3 has 14 amino acids. Germline V CDR1 and CDR2: SGHAT, FQNNGV. Trimming pared 3 bases from V and 0 bases from J, leaving 8 bases between. DNA for the CDR3: TGTGCCAGCAGCTTGGCAAGAATGAACACTGAAGCTTTCTTT. This codes for CASSLARMNTEAFF.

The CDR3 region has the DNA TGTGCCAGCAGCCCATTTCTGGGAAACTCCTACGAGCAGTACTTC. This codes for CASSPFLGNSYEQYF. The chain has TRBV28 and TRBJ2-7; D is ambiguous. Trimming removed 6 bases at V and 0 bases at J, with 15 bases between. The germline CDR1 and CDR2 sequences are MDHEN and SYDVKM. CDR3 length: 15 amino acids.

This sequence joins TRBV2 and TRBJ1-5, with 9 bases matching TRBD1. Germline CDR1 SNHLY, CDR2 FYNNEI. The J segment lost 6 bases and the V segment lost 7 bases, leaving 7 bases of the junction unmatched. The length of the CDR3 is 14 residues. The CDR3: CASTRTGGIQPQHF. CDR3 DNA: TGTGCCAGCACCAGAACAGGGGGCATTCAGCCCCAGCATTTT.